This T cell receptor (beta chain) was recorded in a study of blood T cell repertoires in COVID-19 (dated by TCRdb to the early 2020s). About the study as a whole: Collaborator samples came from the United States, Italy and Spain and covered acute and convalescent phases of COVID-19. Samples were obtained from the ongoing ImmuneRACE study (first 160 participants) and from approximately 1,200 subjects provided by 6 global collaborators. Deeply sampled blood TCRbeta repertoires from subjects exposed to, actively infected with, or recovered from COVID-19 were included in the dataset. A de-identified subject ID, COVID-19 status, age in years and sex were almost always included in the sample metadata. The prospective study material was composed of cDNA or gDNA derived from T cells, B-cell-depleted T cells, or PBMCs. HLA class I and class II types, where available, came from metadata supplied by the sample provider rather than from assay-based typing. The repertoires were released in a freely available public database intended as a resource for research on the immune response to SARS-CoV-2. What the research found in general, with its limitations: The quantity of clinical and demographic metadata differed by source and by participant and was supplied without curation.

TCRbeta CDR3 regions were amplified from genomic DNA by means of the immunoSEQ Assay, a bias-controlled multiplex PCR. The authors processed their data as follows. The number of nucleated cells in each sample was estimated by amplification of reference gene primers within the assay. To quantify the absolute abundance of each unique TCRbeta CDR3 rearrangement, sequence reads were collapsed and filtered. Productive Simpson clonality was computed per sample as the square root of Simpson's diversity index over productive rearrangements. In its TCRdb copy, this immuneACCESS table keeps in-frame sequences only and misses some clones. Where compared with another copy, unresolved V genes explain less than half of these, and the others have no known cause. V, J and clone size derive from that table, while D and trimming were established from the DNA sequence. Recorded for this sample are more than 300,000 clones; roughly 89% of them occurred a single time. The ten largest make up 1.8% of the sample.

A remark on this clone: Its antigen is unknown. The record has no base qualities; no much larger clone is one base away.

One collaborating source in Seattle enrolled patients while the patients were actively infected and followed the patients over time throughout the course of disease. The collaborating institutions used their own protocols to collect whole blood in K2EDTA tubes. For TCRbeta analysis, collaborator samples were shipped as frozen whole blood, as isolated PBMCs, or as DNA extracted from either sample type. V and J are truncated by 0 bases and 8 bases respectively, leaving an intervening sequence of 16 bases. From the cysteine up to the phenylalanine, the CDR3 has a length of 15 residues. Of the read, only the CDR3 DNA is kept; its 45 bases are in frame from base 1. The germline V gene yields SGHAT for CDR1 and FQNNGV for CDR2.

This clonotype originated in a woman in her twenties or thirties with COVID-19, enrolled during active disease. Recombination linked TRBV11-2 to TRBJ1-2; there is no confident call for the D gene. Sequenced sample: peripheral blood. The bases are TGTGCCAGCAGCTTAGAAGGTTTGGCAGGTGAAGGCTACACCTTC. It specifies CASSLEGLAGEGYTF.